This passage covers 10 T cell receptor beta chains from one sample sequenced in a study of shared clonotypes between healthy human individuals. TCRdb's table, derived via immunoSEQ multiplex PCR, lists solely in-frame clones and lacks some. The table has about 1 million clones, around 74% seen once. Sequenced material: memory CD4+ T cells sorted from blood. Subset specified: CD45RA-negative fraction. The receptors shown here come from a man aged 18 to 29 in good health.

V gene TRBV27 combines with J gene TRBJ1-1; D is unresolved. This CDR3 is built from 16 residues. The V end lost 6 bases, the J end lost 0 bases, and 17 bases lay between the germline ends. The germline V gene has CDR1 MNHEY and CDR2 SMNVEV (reference sequence). CDR3 nucleotides: TGTGCCAGCAGCCGCACAACTCCACTGGTGAACACTGAAGCTTTCTTT. It codes for CASSRTTPLVNTEAFF.

The chain uses TRBV4-3 and TRBJ2-7; no definite D call. The germline V gene has CDR1 LGHNA and CDR2 YSLEER. There are 13 residues in the CDR3. Trimming removed 0 bases at V and 7 bases at J, with 10 bases between. The CDR3 nucleotides are TGCGCCAGCAGCCAAGATTTAGAGTCGGAGCAGTACTTC. It specifies CASSQDLESEQYF.

The V gene is TRBV18, the J gene TRBJ1-6; the match to TRBD1 covers 10 bases. Trimming took 6 bases from V and 11 from J; bases not matched to a gene: 10. The CDR3 contains 15 residues. Looked up from germline, CDR1 is KGHSH and CDR2 is LQKENI. CDR3 loop: CASSQLGQGGTPLHF. The CDR3 coding sequence is TGTGCCAGCTCCCAGCTCGGACAGGGGGGGACACCCCTCCACTTT.

The rearrangement links TRBV6-5 to TRBJ2-5; the D gene is possibly TRBD1 (6 bases). The CDR3 sequence is 15 residues long. Trimming stripped 4 bases from V and 2 bases from J, with 14 bases between. CDR1 MNHEY and CDR2 SVGAGI come from the germline V gene. The CDR3 here is CASSFRQARQETQYF. The CDR3 DNA follows: TGTGCCAGCAGTTTCCGACAGGCCCGGCAAGAGACCCAGTACTTC.

J is TRBJ2-3 and V is TRBV12-5; 9 positions agree with TRBD1. Germline assignment: CDR1 LGHNT and CDR2 FRNRAP. Trimming at V came to 6 bases and at J to 3 bases, leaving 10 bases not matched to a gene. The CDR3 totals 16 residues. CDR3 sequence reads: CASGPNRGRPTDTQYF. The CDR3 region has the DNA TGTGCTAGTGGGCCAAACAGGGGGCGACCAACAGATACGCAGTATTTT.

The rearrangement joins TRBV5-1 to TRBJ1-4, with unresolved D. This CDR3 has 14 amino acids. Looked up from germline, CDR1 is SGHRS and CDR2 is YFSETQ. V lost 0 bases and J 4 bases, leaving 7 bases between the germline ends. The CDR3 here is CASSLEGYNEKLFF. In DNA form, the CDR3 reads TGCGCCAGCAGCTTGGAAGGATATAATGAAAAACTGTTTTTT.

The CDR3 sequence is CASSIGSGAYEQYF. The CDR3 DNA is TGTGCCAGCTCAATCGGTAGTGGTGCCTACGAGCAGTACTTC. The chain recombines TRBV18 with TRBJ2-7; no clear D. V lost 5 bases and J lost 2, with 13 bases in between. Germline CDR1 reads KGHSH; CDR2 reads LQKENI. The CDR3 consists of 14 residues.

The sample holds one count of this clone. J is TRBJ2-4 and V is TRBV5-1, with no clear D. The V gene's germline CDR1 is SGHRS and CDR2 YFSETQ. Trimming pared 4 bases from V and 7 bases from J, leaving 12 bases between. This CDR3 is built from 13 residues. CDR3 in DNA: TGCGCCAGCAGCCTCTCCGGGTGGAACATTCAGTACTTC. Encoded protein: CASSLSGWNIQYF. The variable domain in full, with the rest retrieved from reference TRBV5-1 and TRBJ2-4, is KAGVTQTPRYLIKTRGQQVTLSCSPISGHRSVSWYQQTPGQGLQFLFEYFSETQRNKGNFPGRFSGRQFSNSRSEMNVSTLELGDSALYLCASSLSGWNIQYFGAGTRLSVL.

The rearrangement uses TRBV5-8 and TRBJ2-4, with 7 bases matching TRBD2. Looked up from germline, CDR1 is SGHTS and CDR2 is YDEGEE. The V and J ends lost 0 bases and 13 bases, in that order; junction bases with no gene match: 1. CDR3 length equals 11 residues. The chain's CDR3 is CASSLVTSQYF. DNA for the CDR3: TGTGCCAGCAGCTTGGTGACTAGCCAGTACTTC.

This clone is a singleton in its sample. This chain connects TRBV4-1 to TRBJ1-2, with 7 bases lining up with TRBD1. Germline V lookup: CDR1 MGHRA, CDR2 YSYEKL. The CDR3 has 13 residues. The ends lost 5 bases at V and 8 bases at J; junction bases unmatched: 8. In DNA, the CDR3 is TGCGCCAGCAGCATCGAAGGGGGCGGCGGCTACACCTTC. As protein: CASSIEGGGGYTF.